This T cell receptor (beta chain) was documented in a study of T cells in women clearing cervical HPV infection. The study, taken as a whole, reports: Richness plus V gene abundances separated cases from controls with AUC about 0.83.

Some clones are missing from TCRdb's copy, which holds only in-frame ones; the method was immunoSEQ multiplex PCR. This sample contains about 39,000 clones. Germline V gene data show CDR1 as GTSNPN and CDR2 as SVGIG (reference sequence). Between the trimmed V and J ends, which lost 3 bases and 7 bases, there was a span of 19 bases. The CDR3 is 15 amino acids. With regard to this clone: What it binds is not known. The read terminates 3 residues ahead of where the CDR3 ends, so the germline J gene completes it.

V gene TRBV30 combines with J gene TRBJ1-5; tentative D call: TRBD1 (5 bases). This TCR came from a woman between 18 and 75 years old with a cervical HPV16 infection that either progressed to CIN3+ or cleared (not recorded which). Sequences were obtained from blood buffy coat. CDR3: CAWSVPSRGGQPQHF. The sequenced CDR3 bases are TGTGCCTGGAGCGTACCCTCACGGGGGGGACAGCCC.